The 15 T cell receptor beta chains below all came from one sample that was sequenced in a study of T cell changes during pregnancy in multiple sclerosis (dated by TCRdb to 2018 to 2020). The library relied on the immunoSEQ multiplex PCR assay. TCRdb re-hosts the immuneACCESS table, in-frame sequences only. Its copies lack some clones; in the studies checked, an unresolved V gene accounts for under half of them, and the cause for the rest is not known. The sample table shows around 51,000 clones, and roughly 93% are seen once. The leading ten clones occupy around 1.9% of the sample. This specimen consisted of peripheral blood, obtained in the second trimester of pregnancy. Receptors originate from a female donor with multiple sclerosis, enrolled in a pregnancy study.

V and J are TRBV27 and TRBJ2-1; tentatively, D is TRBD2 (6 bases). With 0 bases removed from V and 9 bases from J, the gap between germline ends came to 15 bases. Germline V gene lookup returns CDR1 MNHEY and CDR2 SMNVEV (reference sequence). The CDR3 loop spans 15 amino acids. The CDR3 loop reads CASSLSWTNYGEQFF. The CDR3 coding sequence is TGTGCCAGCAGTTTATCGTGGACTAACTACGGTGAGCAGTTCTTC.

This chain uses TRBV19 with TRBJ2-7; 15 bases fit TRBD2. The CDR3 sequence is 17 residues long. V was pared by 1 base and J by 2 bases, with 3 bases of the junction left unmatched. Germline CDR1 and CDR2: LNHDA and SQIVND (reference sequence). In nucleotides, the CDR3 is TGTGCCAGTAGTATAGTGGGACTAGCGGGAGGTCCCTACGAGCAGTACTTC. Its translation is CASSIVGLAGGPYEQYF.

The chain is built from TRBV28 and TRBJ1-4; 11 nucleotides line up with TRBD1. CDR1 is MDHEN, CDR2 SYDVKM, per germline. Unmatched junction bases numbered 5, after V lost 8 bases and J lost 6 bases. This CDR3 comprises 14 residues. In DNA, the CDR3 is TGTGCCAGCGGCCGGACAGGGGGCGATGAAAAACTGTTTTTT. It encodes CASGRTGGDEKLFF. Full variable domain (rest looked up from reference TRBV28 and TRBJ1-4): DVKVTQSSRYLVKRTGEKVFLECVQDMDHENMFWYRQDPGLGLRLIYFSYDVKMKEKGDIPEGYSVSREKKERFSLILESASTNQTSMYLCASGRTGGDEKLFFGSGTQLSVL.

In this sample, this clone turned up once. The genes are TRBV5-1 and TRBJ2-7; TRBD1 matches 7 bases. The CDR3 consists of 13 residues. Trimming took 1 base from V and 6 from J; bases not matched to a gene: 4. Per germline, CDR1 SGHRS and CDR2 YFSETQ. CDR3 protein: CASSLSGQSEQYF. CDR3 nucleotides: TGCGCCAGCAGCTTGTCGGGACAGAGCGAGCAGTACTTC.

The V and J genes are TRBV7-9 and TRBJ2-3; 14 bases are a match to TRBD2. CDR1 and CDR2 (germline): SEHNR, FQNEAQ (reference sequence). This CDR3 has 18 amino acids. The V segment lost 5 bases and the J segment 6 bases; nucleotides outside the gene matches: 13. The CDR3 spells CASSPPEGLAGEADTQYF. The CDR3 DNA reads as TGTGCCAGCAGCCCCCCCGAGGGACTAGCGGGAGAGGCCGATACGCAGTATTTT.

In DNA, the CDR3 is TGTGCCAGCATGCCTTTCAAGGGACTAGCTGCCACCTACGAGCAGTACTTC. Translated: CASMPFKGLAATYEQYF. The J gene is TRBJ2-7, the V gene TRBV5-6, with TRBD2 identical over 9 bases. The V and J ends lost 6 bases and 2 bases, in that order; junction bases with no gene match: 15. The CDR3 contains 17 residues. The germline V gene encodes CDR1 SGHDT and CDR2 YYEEEE.

This sequence joins TRBV19 and TRBJ2-7, with 8 bases matching TRBD1. The CDR3 covers 15 residues. Germline values: CDR1 LNHDA, CDR2 SQIVND (reference sequence). V gave up 4 bases and J gave up 2 bases; unmatched junction bases: 7. CDR3 in amino acids: CASSTAWTGPYEQYF. The DNA of the CDR3 is TGTGCCAGTAGTACCGCCTGGACAGGGCCCTACGAGCAGTACTTC.

The chain employs TRBV7-6 and TRBJ2-2; D is perhaps TRBD1 (5 bases). CDR3 length: 15 residues. V shed 3 bases and J shed 7 bases, with 15 bases lying between them. Germline CDR1 is SGHVS and CDR2 is FNYEAQ. The CDR3 DNA sequence: TGTGCCAGCAGCTTCAGTCAGGGAAGGAGCGGGGAGCTGTTTTTT. Translating it yields CASSFSQGRSGELFF.

The CDR3 region is CASGAGGLIQQYF. CDR3 in DNA: TGTGCCAGCGGGGCAGGGGGCCTTATACAGCAGTACTTC. The V and J genes are TRBV6-1 and TRBJ2-7, with 8 bases lining up with TRBD1. The CDR3 is 13 residues long. CDR1 MNHNS and CDR2 SASEGT come from the germline V gene. V lost 8 bases, J lost 8 bases, and 11 bases stayed unmatched.

This sequence joins TRBV29-1 and TRBJ2-1; 11 nucleotides align to TRBD2. Germline CDR1 reads SQVTM; CDR2 reads ANQGSEA. There are 17 residues in the CDR3. J was trimmed by 8 bases and V by 0 bases; bases with no gene match: 12. DNA for the CDR3: TGCAGCGTTGAAGATTCTTGGGGACTAGCGGTCGGGGATGAGCAGTTCTTC. This codes for CSVEDSWGLAVGDEQFF.

The chain employs TRBV4-3 and TRBJ2-1; weak D call: TRBD2 (5 bases). Germline V gene data show CDR1 as LGHNA and CDR2 as YSLEER. The CDR3 sequence is 15 residues long. Deletions cut 0 bases from V and 2 bases from J, with 8 bases between. This chain's CDR3 is CASSQEPTTYNEQFF. The CDR3 DNA follows: TGCGCCAGCAGCCAAGAGCCGACTACCTACAATGAGCAGTTCTTC.

V and J are TRBV5-6 and TRBJ1-1, with D possibly being TRBD1 (5 bases). Germline CDR1 and CDR2: SGHDT and YYEEEE. This CDR3 contains 14 residues. Trimming removed 2 bases at V and 0 bases at J, with 8 bases between. CDR3 nucleotides: TGTGCCAGCAGCTTCAGGGCGATGAACACTGAAGCTTTCTTT. Translated: CASSFRAMNTEAFF.

The chain links TRBV18 to TRBJ2-3; possible D gene TRBD2, 6 bases. The V end lost 2 bases, the J end lost 6 bases, and 12 bases lay between the germline ends. CDR1 and CDR2 from the germline V gene are KGHSH and LQKENI. This CDR3 is built from 14 residues. CDR3 loop: CASSPNSGLDTQYF. CDR3 sequence (DNA): TGTGCCAGCTCACCAAACAGCGGGTTGGATACGCAGTATTTT.

In its sample, this clone was seen once. The chain is built from TRBV30 and TRBJ2-7; 13 nucleotides agree with TRBD2. V was clipped by 0 bases and J by 2 bases; unmatched bases: 7. The CDR3 length is 17 residues. Germline values: CDR1 GTSNPN, CDR2 SVGIG (reference sequence). CDR3 sequence: CAWSVGWTSGRPYEQYF. DNA for the CDR3: TGTGCCTGGAGTGTAGGGTGGACTAGCGGGAGACCCTACGAGCAGTACTTC.

V usage is TRBV19 and J usage is TRBJ2-2, with 11 bases identical to TRBD2. V shed 4 bases and J 0 bases; nucleotides not matched to a gene: 4. This CDR3 is 17 amino acids long. Germline CDR1 is LNHDA and CDR2 is SQIVND (reference sequence). As DNA, the CDR3 is TGTGCCAGTAGTACCTGGACTAGCGGGCCGAACACCGGGGAGCTGTTTTTT. It is translated as CASSTWTSGPNTGELFF. The complete variable domain, with remaining parts taken from reference TRBV19 and TRBJ2-2, reads DGGITQSPKYLFRKEGQNVTLSCEQNLNHDAMYWYRQDPGQGLRLIYYSQIVNDFQKGDIAEGYSVSREKKESFPLTVTSAQKNPTAFYLCASSTWTSGPNTGELFFGEGSRLTVL.